The 20 T cell receptor beta chains below come from one sample, sequenced in a study of neurological immune-mediated disorders. TCRdb analysed the 5' RACE reads with MiXCR anew, one entry per CDR3 protein. The table shows about 36,000 distinct CDR3 sequences, with about a tenth occurring only once. The sample taken for sequencing was PBMCs. The receptors stem from a woman in her twenties or thirties with HTLV-1-associated myelopathy (HAM/TSP).

The rearrangement joins TRBV4-2 to TRBJ1-5; tentative D call: TRBD1 (6 bases). The germline V gene encodes CDR1 LGHNA and CDR2 YNFKEQ. Trimming removed 3 bases from V and 5 bases from J, with 20 bases in between. This CDR3 has 17 amino acids. CDR3 amino acids: CASSHGVWGRVDQPQHF. DNA for the CDR3: TGTGCCAGCAGCCACGGGGTGTGGGGGCGGGTGGATCAGCCCCAGCATTTT.

This clonotype was picked up many times. V gene TRBV20-1 combines with J gene TRBJ2-3; 16 bases line up with TRBD2. This CDR3 comprises 18 residues. Germline V CDR1 and CDR2: DFQATT, SNEGSKA (reference sequence). The J segment lost 6 bases and the V segment lost 5 bases, leaving 14 bases of the junction unmatched. CDR3 loop: CSAPPLGLAGGPYDTQYF. DNA of the CDR3: TGCAGTGCTCCACCTCTGGGACTAGCGGGGGGGCCTTATGATACGCAGTATTTT.

The sample holds many counts of this clonotype. The chain couples TRBV7-8 to TRBJ2-3; D remains ambiguous. Trimming cost V 2 bases and J 0 bases, with 21 bases left between them. CDR1 and CDR2 (germline): SGHVS, FQNEAQ. The CDR3 is made up of 19 amino acids. The chain's CDR3 is CASSLNTYPTVLSTDTQYF. The CDR3 nucleotides read TGTGCCAGCAGCTTAAATACCTACCCGACCGTGCTTAGCACAGATACGCAGTATTTT.

This clonotype was detected ten times or more. V is TRBV7-2 and J is TRBJ2-7, with TRBD1 as a possible D gene (6 bases). This CDR3 has 14 amino acids. Trimming shortened V by 4 bases and J by 2 bases, and 12 bases separated the two germline ends. Looked up from germline, CDR1 is SGHTA and CDR2 is FQGNSA. CDR3 sequence (DNA): TGTGCCAGCAGCTCACCACAGGGACCCTACGAGCAGTACTTC. Its protein product is CASSSPQGPYEQYF.

This clonotype was counted at least ten times. The DNA for the CDR3 is TGCAGTGCTAGTTTCGCAGATACGCAGTATTTT. Its translation: CSASFADTQYF. The rearrangement uses TRBV20-1 and TRBJ2-3; D ambiguous. The V end was cut by 3 bases, the J end by 4 bases, with 5 bases between. The germline CDR1 and CDR2 sequences are DFQATT and SNEGSKA (reference sequence). The CDR3 length is 11 residues.

This clonotype was seen ten or more times. The chain carries TRBV20-1 and TRBJ2-2; no clear D. CDR1 and CDR2 (germline): DFQATT, SNEGSKA (reference sequence). V gave up 5 bases and J gave up 0 bases, with 1 base separating them. The CDR3 totals 11 residues. The CDR3 loop reads CSAPNTGELFF. DNA for the CDR3: TGCAGTGCTCCGAACACCGGGGAGCTGTTTTTT.

This clonotype was observed at least ten times. The V and J genes are TRBV20-1 and TRBJ2-3; 8 bases line up with TRBD2. This CDR3 has 14 amino acids. Unmatched junction bases numbered 8, after V lost 5 bases and J lost 4 bases. Per germline, CDR1 DFQATT and CDR2 SNEGSKA (reference sequence). In DNA, the CDR3 is TGCAGTGCTCCCGGGACTAGTCTGGCAGATACGCAGTATTTT. Translating it yields CSAPGTSLADTQYF.

This clonotype was detected many times. V is TRBV5-1 and J is TRBJ2-2; 9 bases align to TRBD1. V shed 4 bases, J shed 1 base, and the junction held 2 bases outside the gene matches. This CDR3 comprises 15 residues. Germline lookup yields CDR1 SGHRS and CDR2 YFSETQ. CDR3 DNA sequence: TGCGCCAGCAGCGGGACAGGGCGGAACACCGGGGAGCTGTTTTTT. Translated: CASSGTGRNTGELFF.

This chain links TRBV7-2 with TRBJ2-1; 9 bases map to TRBD2. The CDR3 is 14 residues long. Germline trimming cut 7 bases from V and 9 bases from J; bases unmatched to any gene: 10. Per germline, CDR1 SGHTA and CDR2 FQGNSA. The CDR3 coding sequence is TGTGCCAGCACCCTTGGCGGGGGGGCAAGTGAGCAGTTCTTC. Its translation is CASTLGGGASEQFF. The full variable domain, completed using reference TRBV7-2 and TRBJ2-1, is GAGVSQSPSNKVTEKGKDVELRCDPISGHTALYWYRQSLGQGLEFLIYFQGNSAPDKSGLPSDRFSAERTGGSVSTLTIQRTQQEDSAVYLCASTLGGGASEQFFGPGTRLTVL.

This clonotype was found many times. The CDR3 ends on some other residue instead of the conserved phenylalanine or tryptophan, so this is likely a read error. No DNA is shown, since the ends of the CDR3 on it are uncertain; the CDR3 is the one TCRdb lists. The rearrangement uses TRBV20-1 and TRBJ2-7; the D call of TRBD1 is as the table states it, not checked on the DNA. The CDR3 numbers 9 amino acids, ends counted. Germline CDR1 is DFQATT and CDR2 is SNEGSKA (reference sequence). The CDR3 reads CSAKRDSQR.

There are many counts of this clonotype. The V and J genes are TRBV29-1 and TRBJ2-7, with TRBD1 as a possible D gene (5 bases). Looked up from germline, CDR1 is SQVTM and CDR2 is ANQGSEA. V was shortened by 4 bases and J by 2 bases, with 12 bases between the two germline ends. The CDR3 has 13 amino acids. The CDR3 reads CSVVWGSTYEQYF. CDR3 DNA sequence: TGCAGCGTTGTGTGGGGCTCCACCTACGAGCAGTACTTC.

The rearrangement links TRBV10-1 to TRBJ2-1, with 7 bases fitting TRBD1. This CDR3 has 14 amino acids. Germline lookup yields CDR1 WNHNN and CDR2 SYGVQD (reference sequence). V gave up 6 bases and J gave up 7 bases; unmatched junction bases: 9. The CDR3 reads CASSFGTAKNEQFF. The CDR3 nucleotides are TGCGCCAGCAGCTTCGGGACAGCAAAGAATGAGCAGTTCTTC.

There are many counts of this clonotype. J is TRBJ1-1 and V is TRBV5-6; no clear D. Germline V gene lookup returns CDR1 SGHDT and CDR2 YYEEEE. There are 15 residues in the CDR3. V lost 3 bases to trimming and J lost 1 base, with 13 bases between them. CDR3 region: CASSSQPGTNTEAFF. The CDR3 DNA is TGTGCCAGCAGCTCTCAACCGGGAACGAACACTGAAGCTTTCTTT.

This chain connects TRBV4-2 to TRBJ1-2, with a tentative D call TRBD1 (6 bases). Germline V gene data show CDR1 as LGHNA and CDR2 as YNFKEQ. There are 12 residues in the CDR3. Trimming stripped 6 bases from V and 8 bases from J, with 13 bases between. The CDR3 nucleotides are TGTGCCAGCAGTCACAGGGCGGGCGGCTACACCTTC. Encoded protein: CASSHRAGGYTF.

The table lists this clonotype with many counts. This chain connects TRBV5-5 to TRBJ2-4; no reliable D call. V was trimmed by 4 bases and J by 0 bases, leaving 11 bases between them. CDR3 length: 15 amino acids. From germline, CDR1 is SGHKS and CDR2 YYEKEE (reference sequence). The CDR3: CASSSSLLAKNIQYF. In DNA, the CDR3 is TGTGCCAGCAGCAGTTCCTTACTAGCCAAAAACATTCAGTACTTC.

This clonotype came up many times. The chain joins TRBV2 to TRBJ2-3, with D maybe TRBD2 (7 bases). Germline V CDR1 and CDR2: SNHLY, FYNNEI. Trimming removed 0 bases at V and 7 bases at J, with 14 bases between. There are 15 residues in the CDR3. CDR3 residues: CASSEAGAGRNTQYF. In DNA form, the CDR3 reads TGTGCCAGCAGTGAAGCGGGGGCCGGGAGGAATACGCAGTATTTT. Based on the CDR3 plus reference TRBV2 and TRBJ2-3, the full variable domain is EPEVTQTPSHQVTQMGQEVILRCVPISNHLYFYWYRQILGQKVEFLVSFYNNEISEKSEIFDDQFSVERPDGSNFTLKIRSTKLEDSAMYFCASSEAGAGRNTQYFGPGTRLTVL.

This clonotype was observed at least ten times. The genes are TRBV5-1 and TRBJ1-2, with 8 bases aligning to TRBD1. The V segment lost 2 bases and the J segment 4 bases; nucleotides outside the gene matches: 7. This CDR3 comprises 15 residues. Germline lookup yields CDR1 SGHRS and CDR2 YFSETQ. The CDR3 DNA reads as TGCGCCAGCAGCTTCGTTACCCAGGGGGCCTATGGCTACACCTTC. It encodes CASSFVTQGAYGYTF.

For this clonotype: The junction departs from germline at one end; a sequencing error may be responsible. The chain carries TRBV30 and TRBJ1-2; D perhaps matches TRBD1 (6 bases). From germline, CDR1 is GTSNPN and CDR2 SVGIG (reference sequence). The CDR3 is made up of 13 amino acids. CDR3 sequence (DNA): TGTGCCTGGACTGAGAGGGACAACTATTGCTACACCTTC. Its protein product is CAWTERDNYCYTF. The whole variable domain, remainder taken from reference TRBV30 and TRBJ1-2, is SQTIHQWPATLVQPVGSPLSLECTVEGTSNPNLYWYRQAAGRGLQLLFYSVGIGQISSEVPQNLSASRPQDRQFILSSKKLLLSDSGFYLCAWTERDNYCYTFGSGTRLTVV.

This clonotype came up many times. The chain employs TRBV19 and TRBJ2-1, with D perhaps matching TRBD2 (6 bases). Per the germline V gene, CDR1 is LNHDA and CDR2 is SQIVND (reference sequence). V lost 5 bases and J lost 2, with 10 bases in between. CDR3 length equals 14 residues. CDR3: CASSRREPYNEQFF. Here the CDR3 DNA reads TGTGCCAGTAGTCGCCGGGAGCCCTACAATGAGCAGTTCTTC. Together with reference TRBV19 and TRBJ2-1, the CDR3 gives the full variable domain: DGGITQSPKYLFRKEGQNVTLSCEQNLNHDAMYWYRQDPGQGLRLIYYSQIVNDFQKGDIAEGYSVSREKKESFPLTVTSAQKNPTAFYLCASSRREPYNEQFFGPGTRLTVL.

This clonotype was detected ten times or more. This chain connects TRBV2 to TRBJ2-1; no clear D. The V gene's germline CDR1 is SNHLY and CDR2 FYNNEI. V lost 1 base and J 4 bases, leaving 8 bases between the germline ends. The CDR3 has 14 residues. The CDR3 reads CASSEGYDYNEQFF. Written as DNA, the CDR3 is TGTGCCAGCAGTGAAGGTTACGATTACAATGAGCAGTTCTTC.